Below, one T cell receptor (beta chain) is given with its context. Its antigen has not been determined. The record has no base qualities; no much larger clone is one base away. Participants were included only if at least one PBMC sample before ART initiation and at least two post-ART samples were available. Treatment was received in the United States of America by all participants with HIV. Before DNA extraction, cryopreserved samples containing roughly 0.9-10 million PBMC were thawed and washed. At the time of the earliest PBMC sample, participants with HIV were aged between roughly 20 and 54 years. Per participant, PBMC samples came from 1-4 timepoints prior to ART initiation and 2-8 timepoints following ART initiation, for a median of 7 samples. For every participant, serial HIV viral load, CD4+ T-cell count, ART history and demographic data were obtained. Using a Qiagen kit on a QIAcube, genomic DNA was extracted from unsorted PBMC, with samples processed in batches of 12.

This record belongs to a study of long-term antiretroviral therapy in people with HIV (dated by TCRdb to between 2021 and 2023). Context from the whole study: The earliest samples were collected approximately a decade before the 2015 WHO recommendation for immediate ART, a period when ART was typically delayed until CD4 counts fell. Whether ART initiation and durable HIV suppression were associated with changes in peripheral blood TRB repertoire composition and diversity was tested in a retrospective serial study. The cohort contributed over 150 cryopreserved PBMC samples from a few dozen adults with confirmed HIV infection, collected serially over a mean of approximately 6 years (range 1-12). Among the 30 or so participants with HIV, around ten were female. No cross-contamination during QIAcube processing was seen in test extractions of a monoclonal T-cell line run alongside 25 to 35 polyclonal samples. What the authors observed across the whole study: Because pre-ART samples had limited cell numbers, unsorted PBMC were profiled rather than sorted CD4+ and CD8+ T cells. The samples span the years 2004 to 2017, and the ART regimens used at that time may not be as effective as current regimens. Compared with controls, HIV repertoires had narrower CDR3 length ranges, and the network structure pointed to an antigen-experienced repertoire that shifted only slightly toward naive after ART. Owing to limited PBMC availability, only the TCR beta chain was sequenced, without alpha chain pairing. Starting ART was linked to a significant rise in TRB diversity, yet even after long-term ART the diversity remained significantly lower than in transplant donor controls. The repertoire was dominated across all time points by expanded TRB clones identified before ART initiation, although this dominance was seen to fluctuate and to decrease in many PLHIV after ART. Inferences about post-ART repertoire changes were limited because no data were available on ART adherence, viral resistance or therapy changes.

Sequencing of the TRB variable region was done with the immunoSEQ hsTCRB v3.0 assay at survey level resolution. TRB sequencing targeted a depth of 40,000-50,000 T-cell genomes per sample. TRB libraries were pooled and sequenced on an Illumina MiSeq using a v3 150-cycle kit. The authors' pipeline ran thus. Repertoire analysis was run in R within a reproducible Nextflow workflow that covered QC, data transformation and analysis. LymphoSeq2, an R package for exploring AIRR-Seq data, was used to implement the custom analyses. Four samples that yielded fewer than 5000 total TRB sequences were excluded, so that around 190 HIV repertoires were analyzed. Among the roughly 190 retained HIV repertoires, more than 55 were collected before ART initiation and 120 to 130 after ART initiation. Repertoires were downsampled to 5000 TRB nucleotide sequences, with summary statistics averaged over 100 downsampling iterations. The analysis kept only TRB sequences whose CDR3 regions were at least seven amino acids long. A Shannon entropy-derived clonality score and the Gini coefficient were used to measure diversity. Repertoire networks linked the top 5000 CDR3 amino acid sequences whenever two sequences differed by an edit distance of one. For TRB CDR3 amino acid sequences, GLIPH2 was used to predict antigen specificity groups and MHC restriction. To flag known associations with CMV, EBV, HIV or tissue antigens, CDR3 amino acid sequences were compared against VDJdb and McPAS-TCR. Pre-ART, post-ART and control groups were compared with Wilcoxon signed-rank tests and Holm-Bonferroni correction. TCRdb stores this immuneACCESS table with in-frame sequences only. Part of the clones is absent; in the studies checked, under half of the shortfall reflects unresolved V genes, and no reason is known for the rest. The V and J calls and clone size are taken from that table; D and trimming were inferred from the DNA. This sample gives tens of thousands of clones in total; 76% of them show up just once. The ten largest clones represent around 4.8% of the sample.

Sequencing used unsorted PBMCs, obtained 0.5 years after starting antiretroviral therapy. This sequence was found in a woman aged 40 to 50 with HIV.

This receptor carries the CDR3 CASSRERSDTQYF. The nucleotide sequence is given as TGCGCCAGCAGCCGGGAGAGAAGTGATACGCAGTATTTT. Recombination linked TRBV5-1 to TRBJ2-3; a weak D assignment points to TRBD2 (6 bases agree). From the germline V gene, CDR1 is SGHRS and CDR2 is YFSETQ. V is clipped by 4 bases and J by 6 bases, and the sequence between their germline boundaries is 12 bases long. Including the terminal cysteine and phenylalanine, the CDR3 comprises 13 residues. CDR3 DNA is the only sequence kept; it has 39 bases, read in frame from the first base. Outside the CDR3, residues come from the reference TRBV5-1 and TRBJ2-3 proteins, so the full variable domain is: KAGVTQTPRYLIKTRGQQVTLSCSPISGHRSVSWYQQTPGQGLQFLFEYFSETQRNKGNFPGRFSGRQFSNSRSEMNVSTLELGDSALYLCASSRERSDTQYFGPGTRLTVL.